Listed below are T cell receptor beta chains from one sample, sequenced in a study of cytomegalovirus exposure and HLA in healthy donors. Assay: immunoSEQ multiplex PCR; the TCRdb copy retains only in-frame clones and omits some. Of approximately 130,000 clones in the sample, about 8% were seen once. The source material was PBMCs. The receptors originated from a woman between 40 and 55 years old in good health and CMV-seropositive. Both conserved end residues are part of each CDR3. Each record gives: J gene, D gene, clone size, V gene, CDR3 DNA, CDR3 protein. A D gene is named only where the DNA matches it firmly. Part of the rows lack a size; the others show once, few, many or a class for expanded clones.

>TRBJ1-1|-|-|TRBV19
TGTGCCAGTTACGCGGTGCAGCACACTGAAGCTTTCTTT
CASYAVQHTEAFF
>TRBJ1-2|-|-|TRBV13
TGTGCCAGCGGGGGGAAACCGGACTTCTTC
CASGGKPDFF
>TRBJ2-3|TRBD2|-|TRBV6-4
TGTGCCAGCAGTGACTCGCTAGCGGGGGCAGATACGCAGTATTTT
CASSDSLAGADTQYF
>TRBJ2-7|TRBD2|-|TRBV5-1
TGCGCCAGCAGCCCCGGGACTAGCGGGGGTTTCTACGAGCAGTACTTC
CASSPGTSGGFYEQYF
>TRBJ1-5|-|-|TRBV7-6
TGTGCCAGCAGCTTAGCCAGTGATCAGCCCCAGCATTTT
CASSLASDQPQHF
>TRBJ2-5|-|-|TRBV27
TGTGCCAGCAGACCACGGCGGGATGGACAAGAGACCCAGTACTTC
CASRPRRDGQETQYF
>TRBJ2-5|-|few|TRBV7-8
TGTGCCAGCAAGCCCACCCAGTACTTC
CASKPTQYF
>TRBJ1-1|-|few|TRBV5-1
TGCGCCAGCAAGAGCGGTGGGGGGGTCGGCGCTGAAGCTTTCTTT
CASKSGGGVGAEAFF
>TRBJ1-4|-|-|TRBV10-2
TGCGCCAGCAGAACCCAGGGGAGAACTAATGAAAAACTGTTTTTT
CASRTQGRTNEKLFF
>TRBJ2-7|-|-|TRBV28
TGTGCCAGCAGCCGCTCCTACGAGCAGTACTTC
CASSRSYEQYF
>TRBJ1-5|-|-|TRBV6-5
TGTGCCAGCAGTACGGATTTCCAGGCTCAGCCCCAGCATTTT
CASSTDFQAQPQHF
>TRBJ2-1|-|-|TRBV18
TGTGCCAGCTCACCAGGGGCGTCCTACAATGAGCAGTTCTTC
CASSPGASYNEQFF
>TRBJ1-5|-|few|TRBV28
TGTGCCAGCAGTTCCAGAAGTTGGCAGGCCCAGCATTTT
CASSSRSWQAQHF
>TRBJ2-3|-|once|TRBV5-1
TGCGCCAGCAGCAGGACGGCTCCTAGCACAGATGCGCAGTATTTT
CASSRTAPSTDAQYF
>TRBJ1-1|-|-|TRBV19
TGTGCCAGTAGTACGCAGGTCAACACTGAAGCTTTCTTT
CASSTQVNTEAFF
>TRBJ1-4|-|-|TRBV6-1
TGTGCCAGCAACCCGAGGGCCCGCCGAGATGAAAAACTGTTTTTT
CASNPRARRDEKLFF
>TRBJ2-7|TRBD2|few|TRBV2
TGTGCCAGCACCGCAGGTAGCGGGGGGTCCCTATCCTACGAGCAGTACTTC
CASTAGSGGSLSYEQYF
>TRBJ2-1|TRBD1|few|TRBV5-1
TGCGCCAGCAGCTTGTTACAGGGGGCCCACAATGAGCAGTTCTTC
CASSLLQGAHNEQFF
>TRBJ1-6|-|-|TRBV15
TGTGCCACCAGCAGTACACGGGGAACCTATAATTCACCCCTCCACTTT
CATSSTRGTYNSPLHF
>TRBJ1-2|-|few|TRBV21-1
TGTGCCAGCAGCTCCCGGACAGATGGCTACACCTTC
CASSSRTDGYTF
>TRBJ1-1|-|-|TRBV10-3
TGTGCCATCACTCCCCGGGATAGGGATACTGAAGCTTTCTTT
CAITPRDRDTEAFF
>TRBJ2-7|-|-|TRBV10-2
TGCGCCAGCAGTGAGCCGGGACTCACCGACTACGAGCAGTACTTC
CASSEPGLTDYEQYF
>TRBJ1-1|TRBD1|few|TRBV2
TGTGCCAGCAGTGAAGGGGGACAGGGGACCACTGAAGCTTTCTTT
CASSEGGQGTTEAFF
>TRBJ1-5|-|-|TRBV6-1
TGTGCCAGCGGTCCTCAGAGCAATCAGCCCCAGCATTTT
CASGPQSNQPQHF
>TRBJ2-2|-|few|TRBV7-9
TGTGCCAGCAGCTTAAGGGGCACCGGGGAGCTGTTTTTT
CASSLRGTGELFF
>TRBJ2-7|TRBD1|few|TRBV29-1
TGCAGCGTTTGTGACAGGGGGTACGAGCAGTACTTC
CSVCDRGYEQYF
>TRBJ2-1|-|-|TRBV7-9
TGTGCCAGCAGCTTATTGGCGACCACTAACAATGAGCAGTTCTTC
CASSLLATTNNEQFF
>TRBJ2-7|-|few|TRBV15
TGTGCCACCAGCAGAGATCTGGTTCCAGGGAACGAGCAGTACTTC
CATSRDLVPGNEQYF
>TRBJ1-1|-|few|TRBV27
TGTGCCAGCAGTTCCCCCAGGGGCGGGAGGTACACTGAAGCTTTCTTT
CASSSPRGGRYTEAFF
>TRBJ1-4|-|-|TRBV9
TGTGCCAGCAGTACATCTGCAACTAATGAAAAACTGTTTTTT
CASSTSATNEKLFF
>TRBJ1-1|-|-|TRBV30
TGTGCCTGGAGTGTACGAGGGTATGGCACTGAAGCTTTCTTT
CAWSVRGYGTEAFF
>TRBJ2-7|TRBD2|few|TRBV5-5
TGTGCCAGCAGCCCGCGGGAGGGCTACGAGCAGTACTTC
CASSPREGYEQYF
>TRBJ2-5|-|-|TRBV5-8
TGTGCCAGCAGCCGGGGGTACCAAGAGACCCAGTACTTC
CASSRGYQETQYF
>TRBJ1-5|-|-|TRBV7-9
TGTGCCAGCAGCACAATGGGGCAGAATCAGCCCCAGCATTTT
CASSTMGQNQPQHF
>TRBJ2-7|-|-|TRBV7-9
TGTGCCAGCAGCCCTCCCAGGGACTACGAGCAGTACTTC
CASSPPRDYEQYF
>TRBJ2-2|TRBD2|few|TRBV30
TGTGCCTGGAGGGGGACTAGCCCCCCCGGGGAGCTGTTTTTT
CAWRGTSPPGELFF
>TRBJ2-5|TRBD2|few|TRBV2
TGTGCCAGCAAGGCGGGGGGGGTAGAGACCCAGTACTTC
CASKAGGVETQYF
>TRBJ1-4|TRBD1|-|TRBV5-1
TGCGCCAGCAGCGGACAGGGTGAAAAACTGTTTTTT
CASSGQGEKLFF
>TRBJ1-2|-|few|TRBV11-2
TGTGCCACCCAATCAGGGTGGGCGGATAGAGGCTACACCTTC
CATQSGWADRGYTF
>TRBJ1-2|-|-|TRBV30
TGTGCCTGGAGTGCAGGGAATAACTATGGCTACACCTTC
CAWSAGNNYGYTF
>TRBJ1-1|-|-|TRBV5-1
TGCGCCAGCGGGATGGACACGGGGGTGGCCACTGAAGCTTTCTTT
CASGMDTGVATEAFF
>TRBJ1-4|TRBD1|few|TRBV5-1
TGCGCCAGCACCGACAGGGGGCAAGATGAAAAACTGTTTTTT
CASTDRGQDEKLFF
>TRBJ1-6|-|few|TRBV9
TGTGCCAGCAGCGCCGATAATTCACCCCTCCACTTT
CASSADNSPLHF
>TRBJ1-1|-|-|TRBV9
TGTGCCAGCAGCGTAGATAGAGGGGGAACTGAAGCTTTCTTT
CASSVDRGGTEAFF
>TRBJ1-1|-|few|TRBV30
TGTGCCTGGACCCGGGGAACTGAAGCTTTCTTT
CAWTRGTEAFF
>TRBJ2-7|TRBD2|few|TRBV11-2
TGTGCCAGCAGCTTAGCGGGCGGGGGGATCTCCTACGAGCAGTACTTC
CASSLAGGGISYEQYF
>TRBJ1-1|-|few|TRBV19
TGTGCCAGTAGTATCGAGGGGAACACTGAAGCTTTCTTT
CASSIEGNTEAFF
>TRBJ1-1|TRBD1|few|TRBV27
TGTGCCAGCAGGTCCGGACAGGGAGGCACTGAAGCTTTCTTT
CASRSGQGGTEAFF
>TRBJ2-7|-|-|TRBV29-1
TGCAGCATAACAGGGACGAATTCCTACGAGCAGTACTTC
CSITGTNSYEQYF
>TRBJ2-3|-|-|TRBV10-2
TGCGCCAGCAGTCCGACTGCCGATACGCAGTATTTT
CASSPTADTQYF
>TRBJ1-6|TRBD1|-|TRBV10-3
TGTGCCAGCTGTCCGGGACAGGGGTTTTCACCCCTCCACTTT
CASCPGQGFSPLHF
>TRBJ2-5|-|many|TRBV2
TGTGCCAGCAGGCCGGGACTCAAGTACCAAGAGACCCAGTACTTC
CASRPGLKYQETQYF
>TRBJ2-5|-|few|TRBV10-3
TGTGCCATCTCGACCCCGATAGGCAGAGATGAAGACGGAGAAGAGACCCAGTACTTC
CAISTPIGRDEDGEETQYF
>TRBJ1-5|-|-|TRBV28
TGTGCCAGCAGTTCCCTCTGGGCAGGGCGGTTCGGCCAGCCCCAGCATTTT
CASSSLWAGRFGQPQHF